This T cell receptor (beta chain) was obtained from a study of cytomegalovirus exposure and HLA in healthy donors. Regarding the study as a whole: It was in a later analysis that TCR association rates were seen to vary by HLA locus, highest for DRB1 and lowest for HLA-C.

Regarding this clone: The antigen is not known.

60 Vbeta and 13 Jbeta primers were used in PCR. Generated by immunoSEQ multiplex PCR, the TCRdb table keeps only in-frame clones and is missing some. The sample has about 160,000 clones, about four fifths seen once; the top ten hold about 12%. This CDR3 spans 13 amino acids. V shed 5 bases and J shed 8 bases, with 12 bases lying between them. Germline CDR1 reads SNHLY; CDR2 reads FYNNEI. This clonotype originated in a woman in her forties or fifties in good health and CMV-seronegative. The genes are TRBV2 and TRBJ1-4; weak D call: TRBD1 (5 bases). The specimen sequenced was PBMCs. As DNA, the CDR3 is TGTGCCAGCAGTTACGGGGCGGGGGAAAAACTGTTTTTT. Translation gives CASSYGAGEKLFF.